These 25 T cell receptor beta chains were all obtained from the same sample, sequenced in a study of blood T cell repertoires in COVID-19. The protocol was immunoSEQ multiplex PCR, while the TCRdb copy is restricted to in-frame clones and leaves out a portion. The sample consists of 150,000 to 180,000 clones, roughly 83% of them appearing once. The sample was peripheral blood. The origin of the receptors is a woman in her sixties or seventies with acute or convalescent COVID-19.

This sequence joins TRBV11-2 and TRBJ2-7; 10 bases match TRBD1. After removal of 5 bases from V and 4 bases from J, the junction contained 5 bases not matched to a gene. CDR3 length equals 14 residues. Germline V CDR1 and CDR2: SGHAT, FQNNGV. The CDR3 reads CASSNDRGQYEQYF. CDR3 nucleotides: TGTGCCAGCAGCAACGACAGGGGGCAGTACGAGCAGTACTTC.

The chain has TRBV3-1 (or the pseudogene TRBV3-2) and TRBJ1-2; D unclear. In germline, CDR1 is LGHDT, CDR2 YNNKEL (reference sequence). With 1 base removed from V and 0 bases from J, the gap between germline ends came to 9 bases. CDR3 size: 15 residues. The CDR3 nucleotides are TGTGCCAGCAGCCAAGTGGGCCTCGCTAACTATGGCTACACCTTC. It codes for CASSQVGLANYGYTF.

This clone has more than one count but fewer than ten. The V and J genes are TRBV28 and TRBJ1-1; D unresolved. The CDR3 covers 10 residues. CDR1 and CDR2 (germline): MDHEN, SYDVKM. Between the trimmed V and J ends, which lost 8 bases and 3 bases, there was a span of 4 bases. In nucleotides, the CDR3 is TGTGCCAGCGGCTACACTGAAGCTTTCTTT. This translates into CASGYTEAFF.

The chain recombines TRBV28 with TRBJ2-1, with 7 bases aligning to TRBD1. The trim removed 2 bases at V and 4 bases at J, leaving 5 bases unmatched. The CDR3 spans 15 residues. In germline, CDR1 is MDHEN, CDR2 SYDVKM. Here the CDR3 reads CASSLRTGPYNEQFF. For the CDR3, the DNA is TGTGCCAGCAGTTTAAGGACAGGTCCTTACAATGAGCAGTTCTTC.

The genes are TRBV6-5 and TRBJ1-6; D remains ambiguous. Germline values: CDR1 MNHEY, CDR2 SVGAGI. Trimming left V 0 bases short and J 8 bases short, with 11 bases between. The CDR3 spans 15 residues. The CDR3 sequence is CASSYSGSDYSPLHF. CDR3 nucleotides: TGTGCCAGCAGTTACTCCGGGAGCGACTATTCACCCCTCCACTTT.

J is TRBJ1-2 and V is TRBV18, with TRBD1 matching 8 bases. The length of the CDR3 is 17 residues. The J segment lost 4 bases and the V segment lost 0 bases, leaving 10 bases of the junction unmatched. Germline V CDR1 and CDR2: KGHSH, LQKENI. This CDR3 is CASSPPSGTGGPYGYTF. Here the CDR3 DNA reads TGTGCCAGCTCACCACCGTCAGGGACAGGAGGGCCCTATGGCTACACCTTC.

J is TRBJ1-5 and V is TRBV19, with unresolved D. The CDR3 has 17 amino acids. V lost 5 bases and J 0 bases, leaving 17 bases between the germline ends. The germline V gene encodes CDR1 LNHDA and CDR2 SQIVND (reference sequence). CDR3 coding DNA: TGTGCCAGTAGTCATCAACAGTCTGCTTATAGCAATCAGCCCCAGCATTTT. Translated: CASSHQQSAYSNQPQHF.

The rearrangement links TRBV9 to TRBJ2-3, with D unresolved. This CDR3 has 12 residues. Germline-derived CDR1 and CDR2 are SGDLS and YYNGEE. Deletions cut 6 bases from V and 0 bases from J, with 5 bases between. The CDR3 nucleotides are TGTGCCAGCAAGCCCAGCACAGATACGCAGTATTTT. This sequence encodes CASKPSTDTQYF.

The chain is built from TRBV18 and TRBJ1-2; TRBD1 matches at 7 bases. V lost 2 bases and J lost 2; bases outside the gene matches: 5. Germline V CDR1 and CDR2: KGHSH, LQKENI. The CDR3 extends over 15 amino acids. CDR3 region: CASSPRDSLNYGYTF. The CDR3 coding sequence is TGTGCCAGCTCACCAAGGGACAGCTTGAACTATGGCTACACCTTC.

The gene calls are TRBV9 and TRBJ1-4; TRBD1 matches at 7 bases. This CDR3 is 15 amino acids long. The ends lost 3 bases at V and 0 bases at J; junction bases unmatched: 2. Germline V gives CDR1 SGDLS, CDR2 YYNGEE. The DNA for the CDR3 is TGTGCCAGCAGCGCCCAGGGGGCAACTAATGAAAAACTGTTTTTT. Protein product: CASSAQGATNEKLFF.

This chain joins TRBV7-2 and TRBJ2-3; D perhaps matches TRBD1 (6 bases). Germline values: CDR1 SGHTA, CDR2 FQGNSA. The CDR3 length is 16 residues. The V and J ends lost 1 base and 2 bases respectively, with 13 bases between them. Written as DNA, the CDR3 is TGTGCCAGCAGCTTAGTAGGGACAAAGTCCACAGATACGCAGTATTTT. It is translated as CASSLVGTKSTDTQYF. Supplemented by reference TRBV7-2 and TRBJ2-3, the full variable domain reads GAGVSQSPSNKVTEKGKDVELRCDPISGHTALYWYRQSLGQGLEFLIYFQGNSAPDKSGLPSDRFSAERTGGSVSTLTIQRTQQEDSAVYLCASSLVGTKSTDTQYFGPGTRLTVL.

CDR3: CASSPAGGQQAFF. CDR3 nucleotides: TGCGCCAGCAGCCCAGCAGGGGGCCAGCAAGCTTTCTTT. The genes are TRBV5-1 and TRBJ1-1, with 8 bases that match TRBD1. The CDR3 sequence is 13 residues long. The trim removed 4 bases at V and 9 bases at J, leaving 8 bases unmatched. Germline assignment: CDR1 SGHRS and CDR2 YFSETQ.

V is TRBV4-1 and J is TRBJ1-1; weak D call: TRBD1 (6 bases). The CDR3 totals 15 residues. Between the trimmed V and J ends, which lost 1 base and 5 bases, there was a span of 14 bases. CDR1 MGHRA and CDR2 YSYEKL come from the germline V gene. The CDR3 DNA reads TGCGCCAGCAGCCAAGGCAACAGGGTGCCAACTGAAGCTTTCTTT. Amino acids: CASSQGNRVPTEAFF.

V usage is TRBV19 and J usage is TRBJ2-2; D is undetermined. The CDR3 loop spans 14 amino acids. V was trimmed by 3 bases and J by 3 bases, leaving 8 bases between them. Germline V gene sequence: CDR1 LNHDA, CDR2 SQIVND (reference sequence). The CDR3, as DNA: TGTGCCAGTAGTATCGTGGGCTACACCGGGGAGCTGTTTTTT. Residues: CASSIVGYTGELFF.

This clone was detected only once. The chain joins TRBV9 to TRBJ2-2; 7 bases line up with TRBD2. The CDR3 runs 15 residues. Germline lookup yields CDR1 SGDLS and CDR2 YYNGEE. The junction had 9 bases not matched to a gene; V was cut back by 3 bases and J by 7 bases. The CDR3 bases are TGTGCCAGCAGCGCCACAGCGGGGAAGTTCGGGGAGCTGTTTTTT. Protein sequence: CASSATAGKFGELFF.

This rearrangement joins TRBV3-1 (or the pseudogene TRBV3-2) to TRBJ1-1; D unresolved. The CDR3 sequence is 13 residues long. Germline CDR1 reads LGHDT; CDR2 reads YNNKEL (reference sequence). V lost 2 bases to trimming and J lost 4 bases, with 8 bases between them. In nucleotides, the CDR3 is TGTGCCAGCAGCCAATTGGAGGGCACTGAAGCTTTCTTT. Translated, it gives CASSQLEGTEAFF.

V is TRBV11-2 and J is TRBJ2-5, with a tentative D call TRBD2 (5 bases). CDR3 length equals 15 residues. V lost 1 base and J lost 5, with 14 bases in between. The germline V gene has CDR1 SGHAT and CDR2 FQNNGV. The CDR3 region is CASSLGGGRWETQYF. The CDR3 DNA reads TGTGCCAGCAGCTTAGGCGGAGGCCGTTGGGAGACCCAGTACTTC.

J is TRBJ1-5 and V is TRBV2; 7 nucleotides line up with TRBD1. The CDR3 length is 14 residues. Germline assignment: CDR1 SNHLY and CDR2 FYNNEI. Trimming removed 7 bases from V and 0 bases from J; junction bases left unmatched: 3. For the CDR3, the DNA is TGTGCCAGCACCGACAGGGATAGCAATCAGCCCCAGCATTTT. This translates into CASTDRDSNQPQHF. The variable domain in full, with the rest retrieved from reference TRBV2 and TRBJ1-5, is EPEVTQTPSHQVTQMGQEVILRCVPISNHLYFYWYRQILGQKVEFLVSFYNNEISEKSEIFDDQFSVERPDGSNFTLKIRSTKLEDSAMYFCASTDRDSNQPQHFGDGTRLSIL.

CDR3 DNA: TGTGCCAGCAAACGACAGGGTCCGGGCTCCTACGAGCAGTACTTC. It encodes CASKRQGPGSYEQYF. This rearrangement joins TRBV6-6 to TRBJ2-7; 7 nucleotides match TRBD1. CDR3 length: 15 amino acids. V lost 7 bases and J lost 0; bases outside the gene matches: 9. Germline assignment: CDR1 MNHNY and CDR2 SVGAGI (reference sequence).

The gene calls are TRBV18 and TRBJ1-6, with D unclear. V gave up 1 base and J gave up 5 bases, with 9 bases separating them. Germline assignment: CDR1 KGHSH and CDR2 LQKENI. The CDR3 has 15 residues. CDR3 region: CASSPQGADNSPLHF. The CDR3 DNA sequence: TGTGCCAGCTCACCACAGGGAGCAGATAATTCACCCCTCCACTTT.

CDR3 DNA sequence: TGTGCCAGCAGCCAAGATTTGGGACAAGTCCTCCATGGCTACACCTTC. Protein: CASSQDLGQVLHGYTF. The V and J genes are TRBV14 and TRBJ1-2; D perhaps matches TRBD1 (6 bases). Germline CDR1 SGHDN, CDR2 FVKESK. V lost 0 bases and J 6 bases, leaving 17 bases between the germline ends. This CDR3 is 16 amino acids long.

The chain has TRBV5-1 and TRBJ2-2; 11 positions agree with TRBD1. With V trimmed by 1 base and J by 3 bases, 5 bases remained unmatched. Germline CDR1 and CDR2: SGHRS and YFSETQ. The CDR3 consists of 17 residues. This CDR3 is CASSLFGQGADTGELFF. The CDR3 nucleotides read TGCGCCAGCAGCTTGTTCGGACAGGGGGCGGACACCGGGGAGCTGTTTTTT. Filled out from reference TRBV5-1 and TRBJ2-2, the complete variable domain reads KAGVTQTPRYLIKTRGQQVTLSCSPISGHRSVSWYQQTPGQGLQFLFEYFSETQRNKGNFPGRFSGRQFSNSRSEMNVSTLELGDSALYLCASSLFGQGADTGELFFGEGSRLTVL.

This clone was picked up one time. The J gene is TRBJ2-2, the V gene TRBV6-4; 12 nucleotides align to TRBD1. Germline trimming cut 7 bases from V and 6 bases from J; bases unmatched to any gene: 3. CDR3 size: 14 residues. Germline V gene data show CDR1 as MRHNA and CDR2 as SNTAGT. The CDR3 loop reads CASKGTGGAGELFF. The CDR3 nucleotides read TGTGCCAGCAAAGGGACAGGGGGCGCCGGGGAGCTGTTTTTT.

For this clone: Mismatch with germline at one junction end may stem from a read error. This chain links TRBV3-1 (or the pseudogene TRBV3-2) with TRBJ2-1; maybe TRBD2 (6 bases). This CDR3 spans 13 amino acids. The germline gives CDR1 LGHDT, CDR2 YNNKEL (reference sequence). CDR3 protein: CASSQEGRGGGVF. CDR3 nucleotide sequence: TGTGCCAGCAGCCAAGAAGGGCGAGGAGGAGGGGTCTTC.

V is TRBV5-1 and J is TRBJ1-6; 7 nucleotides align to TRBD1. This CDR3 has 17 residues. V was clipped by 0 bases and J by 9 bases; unmatched bases: 12. The V gene's germline CDR1 is SGHRS and CDR2 YFSETQ. This CDR3 reads CASSLAPLRGAGSPLHF. In DNA, the CDR3 is TGCGCCAGCAGCTTGGCCCCCCTCAGGGGGGCTGGTTCACCCCTCCACTTT.